Below are 3 T cell receptor beta chains sequenced from a single sample in a study of blood T cell repertoires in COVID-19. Clones were read by immunoSEQ multiplex PCR, and TCRdb kept only the in-frame ones, dropping some. The sample comprises approximately 60,000 clones, 80% to 90% of which are singletons, and more than 2.5% rests with the top ten. The sequencing sample was made of peripheral blood. The source is a man in his fifties or sixties with active COVID-19.

The chain combines TRBV27 with TRBJ2-1, with D perhaps TRBD2 (6 bases). CDR3 size: 17 residues. The V and J ends lost 3 bases and 5 bases respectively, with 20 bases between them. Germline-derived CDR1 and CDR2 are MNHEY and SMNVEV (reference sequence). DNA of the CDR3: TGTGCCAGCAGTTTCTTCCCGCGTAGCGGCGGGGACAATGAGCAGTTCTTC. This gives the protein CASSFFPRSGGDNEQFF.

The rearrangement links TRBV5-6 to TRBJ1-1; D remains unclear. V gave up 1 base and J gave up 6 bases, with 13 bases separating them. The CDR3 totals 14 residues. Germline-derived CDR1 and CDR2 are SGHDT and YYEEEE. The CDR3 DNA follows: TGTGCCAGCAGCTTGAGTGCGGAGGTACCTGAAGCTTTCTTT. Its translation is CASSLSAEVPEAFF.

The chain joins TRBV18 to TRBJ2-1; TRBD2 aligns across 7 bases. Germline-derived CDR1 and CDR2 are KGHSH and LQKENI. The junction had 7 bases not matched to a gene; V was cut back by 4 bases and J by 4 bases. CDR3 length equals 15 residues. Here the CDR3 reads CASSLRMREYNEQFF. In DNA form, the CDR3 reads TGTGCCAGCTCACTTCGAATGCGGGAGTACAATGAGCAGTTCTTC. The full variable domain, completed using reference TRBV18 and TRBJ2-1, is NAGVMQNPRHLVRRRGQEARLRCSPMKGHSHVYWYRQLPEEGLKFMVYLQKENIIDESGMPKERFSAEFPKEGPSILRIQQVVRGDSAAYFCASSLRMREYNEQFFGPGTRLTVL.